This TCR beta chain was sequenced for a study of cytomegalovirus exposure and HLA in healthy donors. Study-level findings and limits: In a later analysis, several top co-occurrence clusters appeared linked to parvovirus B19, influenza, CMV and Epstein-Barr virus. One variant, a missense change in DCLRE1C, was linked in a later analysis to TCR beta V- and J-gene trimming. The study carried out a later analysis of TCR beta sequences. It associated 15,000 to 20,000 of them with specific HLA alleles at a false discovery rate of 0.05.

Primers: 60 Vbeta forward and 13 Jbeta reverse. Some clones are missing from TCRdb's copy, which holds only in-frame ones; the method was immunoSEQ multiplex PCR. The data hold about 120,000 clones, with around 81% observed a single time. This clone showed up just a few times. Its antigen is as yet unknown. The donors comprised healthy bone marrow donors. Specimen: PBMCs. The origin of this receptor is a woman between 35 and 50 years old in good health and CMV-seronegative.

The CDR3 is CATSKYRGFKPYEQYF. CDR3 DNA sequence: TGTGCCACCAGCAAGTACAGGGGATTCAAACCGTACGAGCAGTACTTC. V gene TRBV15 combines with J gene TRBJ2-7; 7 bases are shared with TRBD1. Germline V lookup: CDR1 LNHNV, CDR2 YYDKDF (reference sequence). There are 16 residues in the CDR3. The V segment lost 4 bases and the J segment 4 bases; nucleotides outside the gene matches: 13.